This T cell receptor (beta chain) was found in a study of blood T cells in healthy people across ages. Study-level findings and limits: Percentage of naive T cells showed a strong correlation with TCR beta diversity.

The J segment lost 6 bases and the V segment lost 1 base, leaving 9 bases of the junction unmatched. CDR1 SGHRS and CDR2 YFSETQ come from the germline V gene. This CDR3 has 16 amino acids. This clonotype has a handful of counts. Its antigen is unidentified. Drawing of peripheral blood yielded about 9.8 milliliters from each donor. Through a sample-barcoded 5' primer and a J-beta primer mix, a second PCR was run for 7 to 11 cycles. In TCRdb, the 5' RACE reads were re-called with MiXCR into one record per CDR3 protein. This sample has some 930,000 distinct CDR3 sequences, with just under 30% found just once. These records were also assigned to another study, of T cells of mothers and their children.

Specimen: blood. The TCR sequence derives from a woman in her 40s in good health. V gene TRBV5-1 combines with J gene TRBJ2-3; 9 bases map to TRBD2. CDR3 region: CASSLRPSGGTDTQYF. The CDR3 nucleotides read TGCGCCAGCAGCTTGAGGCCCAGCGGGGGGACGGATACGCAGTATTTT.